This T cell receptor beta chain was recovered during a study of glioma-infiltrating T cells after dendritic cell vaccination. The data were produced by immunoSEQ multiplex PCR, yet TCRdb's version contains in-frame clones alone and is incomplete. The sample includes approximately 82,000 clones, 70% to 90% of them seen just once. This CDR3 spans 11 amino acids. Germline CDR1 and CDR2: SQVTM and ANQGSEA. The germline V and J ends were trimmed by 1 base and 8 bases, with 8 bases remaining between them. The material sequenced was blood, taken before dendritic cell vaccination. This chain joins TRBV29-1 and TRBJ1-2; D gene uncertain. This receptor was taken from a human donor with glioblastoma. CDR3 DNA sequence: TGCAGCGTTGAAGGGGAGGAGGGCTACACCTTC. Residues: CSVEGEEGYTF.